This passage covers 23 T cell receptor beta chains from one sample sequenced in a study of blood T cell repertoires in COVID-19 (dated by TCRdb to the early 2020s). The library was built by means of the immunoSEQ multiplex PCR assay. TCRdb took this table from immuneACCESS and kept in-frame rearrangements with V and J called. Such tables lack part of the clones; where checked against another copy, unresolved V genes explain under half of the gap, and the rest is unexplained. The sample has around 140,000 clones on record, roughly 90% of them singletons. The top ten clonotypes cover more than 2% of the sample. Sequences were obtained from peripheral blood. These receptors originate from a man between 65 and 80 years old with active COVID-19.

On this clone: Its ends do not fully match the called genes, so a read error is possible. The rearrangement joins TRBV7-7 to TRBJ2-1; 10 bases are a match to TRBD2. The CDR3 contains 18 residues. The V gene's germline CDR1 is SSHAT and CDR2 FNYEAQ (reference sequence). CDR3 coding DNA: TGTGCTAGCAGCTTATCGGGCAGCGGGAGGGCCGAGTTCAATGAGCAGTTCTTC. Its translation is CASSLSGSGRAEFNEQFF.

The chain combines TRBV19 with TRBJ2-7, with D unresolved. V gave up 0 bases and J gave up 5 bases, with 11 bases separating them. Germline V gene lookup returns CDR1 LNHDA and CDR2 SQIVND (reference sequence). The CDR3 length is 14 residues. The CDR3 region has the DNA TGTGCCAGTAGTATAGATCACCGACGGGACGAGCAGTACTTC. It specifies CASSIDHRRDEQYF.

This clone was counted once. The chain employs TRBV19 and TRBJ2-1, with 8 bases matching TRBD2. The germline gives CDR1 LNHDA, CDR2 SQIVND (reference sequence). The CDR3 covers 16 residues. Trimming at V came to 4 bases and at J to 1 base, leaving 6 bases not matched to a gene. This chain's CDR3 is CASSNSGSISYNEQFF. The CDR3, as DNA: TGTGCCAGTAGTAACAGCGGGAGCATATCCTACAATGAGCAGTTCTTC.

This clone was observed a few times. The rearrangement uses TRBV18 and TRBJ2-6; no clear D gene. The V gene's germline CDR1 is KGHSH and CDR2 LQKENI. Trimming shortened V by 5 bases and J by 2 bases, and 4 bases separated the two germline ends. The CDR3 runs to 13 residues. This chain's CDR3 is CASSFTGANVLTF. Here the CDR3 DNA reads TGTGCCAGCTCATTTACTGGGGCCAACGTCCTGACTTTC.

The chain is built from TRBV27 and TRBJ2-6, with 7 bases fitting TRBD2. The V gene's germline CDR1 is MNHEY and CDR2 SMNVEV (reference sequence). J gave up 0 bases and V 5 bases, and 7 bases lay outside the gene matches. The CDR3 totals 17 residues. The CDR3 DNA reads as TGTGCCAGCAGTCAGATTACTAGCGCCTCTGGGGCCAACGTCCTGACTTTC. Protein: CASSQITSASGANVLTF.

The chain couples TRBV7-3 to TRBJ2-7, with D tentatively TRBD1 (6 bases). The CDR3 runs to 16 residues. In germline, CDR1 is SGHTA, CDR2 FQGTGA. V lost 3 bases and J lost 3, with 18 bases in between. This CDR3 reads CASSFPGTGTSYEQYF. CDR3 bases: TGTGCCAGCAGCTTCCCTGGAACCGGGACAAGCTACGAGCAGTACTTC.

The V and J genes are TRBV4-1 and TRBJ1-5; no reliable D call. Germline V lookup: CDR1 MGHRA, CDR2 YSYEKL. This CDR3 has 16 amino acids. V was trimmed by 0 bases and J by 2 bases, leaving 11 bases between them. DNA for the CDR3: TGCGCCAGCAGCCAAGATGGAGGGATTGGCAATCAGCCCCAGCATTTT. It encodes CASSQDGGIGNQPQHF.

The chain couples TRBV12-3 or TRBV12-4 to TRBJ2-1; D remains ambiguous. The CDR3 consists of 12 residues. V lost 5 bases, J lost 10 bases, and 12 bases lay in between. CDR3: CASSTRGEEQFF. The CDR3 coding sequence is TGTGCCAGCAGTACCAGAGGAGAGGAGCAGTTCTTC.

The rearrangement links TRBV5-1 to TRBJ1-4, with 12 bases aligning to TRBD1. Trimming removed 4 bases from V and 3 bases from J; junction bases left unmatched: 10. Germline assignment: CDR1 SGHRS and CDR2 YFSETQ. The CDR3 runs to 18 residues. The CDR3: CASSRAPGQGAANEKLFF. The CDR3, as DNA: TGCGCCAGCAGCAGGGCCCCGGGACAGGGGGCTGCTAATGAAAAACTGTTTTTT. Looking up the rest from reference TRBV5-1 and TRBJ1-4 gives the full variable domain: KAGVTQTPRYLIKTRGQQVTLSCSPISGHRSVSWYQQTPGQGLQFLFEYFSETQRNKGNFPGRFSGRQFSNSRSEMNVSTLELGDSALYLCASSRAPGQGAANEKLFFGSGTQLSVL.

The chain joins TRBV29-1 to TRBJ2-5; 9 nucleotides align to TRBD2. This CDR3 spans 15 amino acids. V dropped 2 bases and J dropped 1; count of bases not matched to a gene: 5. Per germline, CDR1 SQVTM and CDR2 ANQGSEA. CDR3 residues: CSVERLAGFQETQYF. In DNA, the CDR3 is TGCAGCGTTGAAAGGCTAGCGGGGTTCCAAGAGACCCAGTACTTC.

The rearrangement uses TRBV5-1 and TRBJ1-1, with 10 bases matching TRBD1. Germline lookup yields CDR1 SGHRS and CDR2 YFSETQ. The CDR3 totals 17 residues. Germline trimming cut 3 bases from V and 5 bases from J; bases unmatched to any gene: 13. CDR3 in DNA: TGCGCCAGCAGCTCCGAAGGGACAGGGGCCCCGAGGACTGAAGCTTTCTTT. Its protein product is CASSSEGTGAPRTEAFF.

The gene calls are TRBV7-3 and TRBJ1-1; the match to TRBD1 covers 10 bases. CDR3 length: 17 amino acids. V shed 5 bases and J 3 bases; nucleotides not matched to a gene: 12. CDR1 and CDR2 (germline): SGHTA, FQGTGA. Here the CDR3 DNA reads TGTGCCAGCAGCCCGGCCCGGGACAGGGGTCGGGACACTGAAGCTTTCTTT. Translation: CASSPARDRGRDTEAFF.

This CDR3 is CASSRGYTDTQYF. The CDR3 DNA follows: TGCGCCAGCAGTCGGGGGTACACAGATACGCAGTATTTT. The rearrangement uses TRBV10-1 and TRBJ2-3; D is possibly TRBD2 (6 bases). Germline-derived CDR1 and CDR2 are WNHNN and SYGVQD (reference sequence). Between the trimmed V and J ends, which lost 5 bases and 2 bases, there was a span of 8 bases. The CDR3 consists of 13 residues.

This sequence joins TRBV4-1 and TRBJ2-1, with TRBD2 matching 7 bases. With 4 bases clipped from V and 2 bases from J, the junction kept 11 bases outside the gene matches. There are 17 residues in the CDR3. Germline loops: CDR1 MGHRA, CDR2 YSYEKL. Here the CDR3 DNA reads TGCGCCAGCAGCCCTACTGGGGCTGCGGGGGCCTACAATGAGCAGTTCTTC. Encoded protein: CASSPTGAAGAYNEQFF.

The chain recombines TRBV7-6 with TRBJ2-7, with 14 bases lining up with TRBD2. This CDR3 has 15 residues. Germline V CDR1 and CDR2: SGHVS, FNYEAQ. Unmatched junction bases numbered 4, after V lost 5 bases and J lost 4 bases. The CDR3 region has the DNA TGTGCCAGCAGCCAGGGACTAGCGGGGGAATACGAGCAGTACTTC. Its protein product is CASSQGLAGEYEQYF.

This clone turned up a few times. The rearrangement links TRBV7-2 to TRBJ1-2; 9 bases are a match to TRBD1. The CDR3 has 13 residues. Germline loops: CDR1 SGHTA, CDR2 FQGNSA. V was pared by 2 bases and J by 7 bases, with 2 bases of the junction left unmatched. The CDR3 is CASSLQDRGGYTF. The CDR3 DNA sequence: TGTGCCAGCAGCTTACAGGACAGGGGTGGCTACACCTTC.

The rearrangement joins TRBV13 to TRBJ2-1, with 11 nucleotides matching TRBD2. With V trimmed by 5 bases and J by 8 bases, 11 bases remained unmatched. This CDR3 region has 16 residues. The V gene's germline CDR1 is PRHDT and CDR2 FYEKMQ (reference sequence). The CDR3 sequence: CASSPSGSGRGDEQFF. CDR3 nucleotides: TGTGCCAGCAGCCCTTCGGGTAGCGGGAGGGGCGATGAGCAGTTCTTC.

The chain uses TRBV7-9 and TRBJ1-4, with D possibly being TRBD1 (6 bases). CDR3 length equals 15 residues. V lost 4 bases to trimming and J lost 7 bases, with 16 bases between them. Germline V gene sequence: CDR1 SEHNR, CDR2 FQNEAQ (reference sequence). CDR3 in amino acids: CASSSGTIPPEKLFF. DNA for the CDR3: TGTGCCAGCAGCTCCGGGACAATCCCTCCTGAAAAACTGTTTTTT.

The V gene is TRBV4-2, the J gene TRBJ2-1, with 7 bases aligning to TRBD2. From germline, CDR1 is LGHNA and CDR2 YNFKEQ. The CDR3 runs 14 residues. J gave up 3 bases and V 5 bases, and 4 bases lay outside the gene matches. The CDR3 is CASSLGGSYNEQFF. DNA of the CDR3: TGTGCCAGCAGCTTGGGCGGGAGCTACAATGAGCAGTTCTTC.

The chain employs TRBV6-2 or TRBV6-3 and TRBJ2-7; TRBD2 matches 7 bases. Germline CDR1 is MNHEY and CDR2 is SVGEGT. V was clipped by 2 bases and J by 4 bases; unmatched bases: 2. The CDR3 spans 13 residues. The CDR3 DNA follows: TGTGCCAGCAGTTACGGGCGGGAGTACGAGCAGTACTTC. Its protein is CASSYGREYEQYF.

This rearrangement joins TRBV6-5 to TRBJ1-4, with D unresolved. Germline CDR1 and CDR2: MNHEY and SVGAGI. Trimming stripped 7 bases from V and 8 bases from J, with 17 bases between. The CDR3 length is 14 residues. The DNA for the CDR3 is TGTGCCAGCAACGGTAGAGAGGAAGCGGAAAAACTGTTTTTT. Residues: CASNGREEAEKLFF.

This chain uses TRBV3-1 (or the pseudogene TRBV3-2) with TRBJ1-3; a possible D gene is TRBD1 (5 bases). Germline V gene lookup returns CDR1 LGHDT and CDR2 YNNKEL (reference sequence). V was trimmed by 4 bases and J by 2 bases, leaving 9 bases between them. The CDR3 covers 14 residues. Written as DNA, the CDR3 is TGTGCCAGCAGCCTAGACAGTGCTGGAAACACCATATATTTT. Encoded protein: CASSLDSAGNTIYF.

The V and J genes are TRBV9 and TRBJ2-7; 11 positions match TRBD2. This CDR3 has 16 amino acids. The V and J ends lost 0 bases and 5 bases, in that order; junction bases with no gene match: 7. Germline-derived CDR1 and CDR2 are SGDLS and YYNGEE. The DNA for the CDR3 is TGTGCCAGCAGCGTAGAAGGGGGACTAGCGGTGAACGAGCAGTACTTC. Translating it yields CASSVEGGLAVNEQYF.